Below, one TCR beta chain is given with its context. Its matching antigen is unknown. These data belong to a study of radiation and T cells in renal cell carcinoma. The time point here: blood 4 weeks post-SBRT, at nephrectomy. Regarding treatment: 15 Gy SBRT to primary tumor, nephrectomy 4 weeks later. Nephrectomy followed 15 Gy stereotactic body radiation by 4 weeks. Study-wide results and caveats: From baseline, blood top tumor clonotypes peaked at 2 weeks post-radiation.

TCRdb's table, derived via immunoSEQ multiplex PCR, lists solely in-frame clones and lacks some. The table lists about 62,000 clones, about 74% of them singletons. CDR3 size: 16 residues. The germline V gene encodes CDR1 LNHDA and CDR2 SQIVND (reference sequence). J lost 2 bases, V lost 8 bases, and 9 bases had no gene match. Sequenced here: blood, sampled from a patient whose treatment included radiotherapy and nephrectomy. The chain joins TRBV19 to TRBJ2-1, with 10 bases aligning to TRBD2. The sequence came from a man between 60 and 75 years old with renal cell carcinoma. The CDR3 reads CASGRLAGSPYNEQFF. CDR3 DNA sequence: TGTGCCAGTGGTAGACTAGCGGGTTCTCCCTACAATGAGCAGTTCTTC.